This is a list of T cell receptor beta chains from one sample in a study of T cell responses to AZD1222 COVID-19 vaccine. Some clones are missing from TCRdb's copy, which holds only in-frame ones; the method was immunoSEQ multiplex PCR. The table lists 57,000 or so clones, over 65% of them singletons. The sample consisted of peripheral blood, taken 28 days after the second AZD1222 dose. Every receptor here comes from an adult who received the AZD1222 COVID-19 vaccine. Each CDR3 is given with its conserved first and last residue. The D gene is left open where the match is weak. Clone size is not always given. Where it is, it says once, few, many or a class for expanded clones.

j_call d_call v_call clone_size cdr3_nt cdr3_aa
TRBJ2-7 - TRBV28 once TGTGCCAGCAGTCATGGACTGGGGTCGTCCTACGAGCAGTACTTC CASSHGLGSSYEQYF
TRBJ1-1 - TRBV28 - TGTGCCAGCAGTTTATTTGGAGGAGAAGCTTTCTTT CASSLFGGEAFF
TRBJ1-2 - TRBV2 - TGTGCCAGCAGGGAACAGACCTCCTATGGCTACACCTTC CASREQTSYGYTF
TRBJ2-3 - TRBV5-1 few TGCGCCAGCAAACGTGACGGGACTAGCACAGATACGCAGTATTTT CASKRDGTSTDTQYF
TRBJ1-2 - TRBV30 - TGTGCCTGTTCTAAAGGGGCCCAATCGTTCTATGGCTACACCTTC CACSKGAQSFYGYTF
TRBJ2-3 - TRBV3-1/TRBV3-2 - TGTGCCAGCAGCCCCCTCTCAGTAAAGGATACGCAGTATTTT CASSPLSVKDTQYF
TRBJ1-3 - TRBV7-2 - TGTGCCAGCAGCCCGCCCGGGATACCCTCTGGAAACACCATATATTTT CASSPPGIPSGNTIYF
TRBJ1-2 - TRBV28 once TGTGCCAGCGGGACCCCAGGTTACGAGGGTGGCTACACCTTC CASGTPGYEGGYTF
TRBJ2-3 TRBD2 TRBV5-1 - TGCGCCAGCAGCTTGGGAGCGACTAGCGGGGGCACAGATACGCAGTATTTT CASSLGATSGGTDTQYF
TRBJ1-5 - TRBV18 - TGTGCCAGCTCACCAATAGTTAGCAATCAGCCCCAGCATTTT CASSPIVSNQPQHF
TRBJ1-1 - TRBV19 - TGTGCCAGTAGGTGGGGGGTGAACACTGAAGCTTTCTTT CASRWGVNTEAFF
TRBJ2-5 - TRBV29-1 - TGCAGCGTTCTCGGCGGCCAAGAGACCCAGTACTTC CSVLGGQETQYF
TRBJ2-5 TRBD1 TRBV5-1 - TGCGCCAGCAGCCCGAGGACAGGGACCCAAGAGACCCAGTACTTC CASSPRTGTQETQYF
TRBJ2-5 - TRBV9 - TGTGCCAGCAGCACCGGAGACAGTATAAGAGAGACCCAGTACTTC CASSTGDSIRETQYF
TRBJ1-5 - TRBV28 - TGTGCCAGCAGCGCCACAGGGAATCAGCCCCAGCATTTT CASSATGNQPQHF
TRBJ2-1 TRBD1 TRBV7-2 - TGTGCCAGCAGCTTTCGCGAGACAGGGGGCAATGAGCAGTTCTTC CASSFRETGGNEQFF
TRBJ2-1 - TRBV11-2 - TGTGCCAGCAGGAACCTGCAGGGCTCCAATGAGCAGTTCTTC CASRNLQGSNEQFF
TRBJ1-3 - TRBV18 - TGTGCCAGCTCACCGCAGGGGTCAGGAAACACCATATATTTT CASSPQGSGNTIYF
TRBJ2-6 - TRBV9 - TGTGCCTCTGCCCGGGGTTTCAACTCTGGGGCCAACGTCCTGACTTTC CASARGFNSGANVLTF
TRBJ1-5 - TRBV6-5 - TGTGCCAGCAGGGCGGCAGTCAATCAGCCCCAGCATTTT CASRAAVNQPQHF
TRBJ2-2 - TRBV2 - TGTGCCAGCACTCGCCAGGAGGGAGGGGGCACCGGGGAGCTGTTTTTT CASTRQEGGGTGELFF
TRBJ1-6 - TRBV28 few TGTGCCAGCGGAGGGGCGAATTCACCCCTCCACTTT CASGGANSPLHF
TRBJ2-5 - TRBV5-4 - TGTGCCAGCAGCTTGGACGGGGGAAGGGGCCAAGAGACCCAGTACTTC CASSLDGGRGQETQYF